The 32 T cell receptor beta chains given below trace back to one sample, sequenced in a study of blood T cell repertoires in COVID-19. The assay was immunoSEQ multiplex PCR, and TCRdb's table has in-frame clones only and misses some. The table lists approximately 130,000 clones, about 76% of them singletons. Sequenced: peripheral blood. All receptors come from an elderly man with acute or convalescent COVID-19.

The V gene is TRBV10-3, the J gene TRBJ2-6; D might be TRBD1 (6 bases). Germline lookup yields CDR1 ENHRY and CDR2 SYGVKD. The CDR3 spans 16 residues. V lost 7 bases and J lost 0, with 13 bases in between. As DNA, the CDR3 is TGTGCCATCATGATGGACAGAGACTCTGGGGCCAACGTCCTGACTTTC. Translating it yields CAIMMDRDSGANVLTF.

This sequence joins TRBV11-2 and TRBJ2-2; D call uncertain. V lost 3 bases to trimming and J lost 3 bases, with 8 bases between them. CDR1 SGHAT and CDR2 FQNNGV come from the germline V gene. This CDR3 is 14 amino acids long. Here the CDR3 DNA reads TGTGCCAGCAGCTTTCATCTAGACACCGGGGAGCTGTTTTTT. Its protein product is CASSFHLDTGELFF.

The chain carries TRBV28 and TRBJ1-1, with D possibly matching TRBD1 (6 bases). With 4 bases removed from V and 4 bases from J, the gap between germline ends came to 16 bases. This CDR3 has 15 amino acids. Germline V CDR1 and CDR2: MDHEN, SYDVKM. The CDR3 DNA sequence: TGTGCCAGCAGTTCTTGGACAGACGGGACCACTGAAGCTTTCTTT. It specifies CASSSWTDGTTEAFF.

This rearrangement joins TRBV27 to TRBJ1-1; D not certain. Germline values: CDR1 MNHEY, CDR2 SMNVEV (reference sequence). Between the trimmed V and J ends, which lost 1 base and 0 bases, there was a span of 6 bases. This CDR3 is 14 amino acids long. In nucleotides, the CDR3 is TGTGCCAGCAGTTTATTTTACATGAACACTGAAGCTTTCTTT. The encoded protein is CASSLFYMNTEAFF.

As DNA, the CDR3 is TGTGCCAGCAGCTTAGCACAAGTTACCGGGGAGCTGTTTTTT. Protein sequence: CASSLAQVTGELFF. This rearrangement joins TRBV11-1 to TRBJ2-2; D gene unclear. The V end was cut by 0 bases, the J end by 5 bases, with 7 bases between. The CDR3 loop spans 14 amino acids. Germline assignment: CDR1 SGHAT and CDR2 FQDESV (reference sequence).

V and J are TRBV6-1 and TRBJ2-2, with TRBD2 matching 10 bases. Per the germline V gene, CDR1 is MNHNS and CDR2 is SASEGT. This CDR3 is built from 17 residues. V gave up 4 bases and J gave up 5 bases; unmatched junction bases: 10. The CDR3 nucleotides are TGTGCCAGCAGTGTTACTAGCGGGGTGGGGCTTACCGGGGAGCTGTTTTTT. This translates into CASSVTSGVGLTGELFF.

CDR3 amino acids: CASSLPLDRDNEQFF. CDR3 nucleotides: TGCGCCAGCAGCTTGCCCCTCGACAGGGACAATGAGCAGTTCTTC. The chain has TRBV5-1 and TRBJ2-1, with 7 bases that match TRBD1. With 1 base clipped from V and 5 bases from J, the junction kept 6 bases outside the gene matches. Germline CDR1 and CDR2: SGHRS and YFSETQ. There are 15 residues in the CDR3.

Here the CDR3 reads CASSSNFRDSQETQYF. CDR3 nucleotides: TGTGCCAGCAGCTCAAATTTCCGGGACAGCCAAGAGACCCAGTACTTC. V is TRBV5-6 and J is TRBJ2-5; TRBD1 matches at 7 bases. The ends lost 3 bases at V and 1 base at J; junction bases unmatched: 9. This CDR3 contains 16 residues. Per the germline V gene, CDR1 is SGHDT and CDR2 is YYEEEE. Together with reference TRBV5-6 and TRBJ2-5, the CDR3 gives the full variable domain: DAGVTQSPTHLIKTRGQQVTLRCSPKSGHDTVSWYQQALGQGPQFIFQYYEEEERQRGNFPDRFSGHQFPNYSSELNVNALLLGDSALYLCASSSNFRDSQETQYFGPGTRLLVL.

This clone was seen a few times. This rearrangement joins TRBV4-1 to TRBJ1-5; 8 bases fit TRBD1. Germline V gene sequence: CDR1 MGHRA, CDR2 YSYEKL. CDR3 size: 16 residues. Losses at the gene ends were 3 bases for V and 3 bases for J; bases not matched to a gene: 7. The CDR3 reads CASSHVDREFNQPQHF. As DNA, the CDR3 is TGCGCCAGCAGCCATGTGGACAGGGAGTTCAATCAGCCCCAGCATTTT.

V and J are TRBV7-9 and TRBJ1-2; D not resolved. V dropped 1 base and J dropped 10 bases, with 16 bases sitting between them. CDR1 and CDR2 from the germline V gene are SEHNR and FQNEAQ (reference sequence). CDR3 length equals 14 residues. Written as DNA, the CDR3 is TGTGCCAGCAGCTTAGGACTGCGAAACACTTACTACACCTTC. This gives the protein CASSLGLRNTYYTF.

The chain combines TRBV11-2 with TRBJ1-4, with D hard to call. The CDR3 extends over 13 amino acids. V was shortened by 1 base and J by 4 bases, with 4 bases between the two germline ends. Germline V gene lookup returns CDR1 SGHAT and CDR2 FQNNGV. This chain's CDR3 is CASSLASNEKLFF. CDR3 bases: TGTGCCAGCAGCTTAGCTAGTAATGAAAAACTGTTTTTT. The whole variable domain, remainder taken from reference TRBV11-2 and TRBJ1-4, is EAGVAQSPRYKIIEKRQSVAFWCNPISGHATLYWYQQILGQGPKLLIQFQNNGVVDDSQLPKDRFSAERLKGVDSTLKIQPAKLEDSAVYLCASSLASNEKLFFGSGTQLSVL.

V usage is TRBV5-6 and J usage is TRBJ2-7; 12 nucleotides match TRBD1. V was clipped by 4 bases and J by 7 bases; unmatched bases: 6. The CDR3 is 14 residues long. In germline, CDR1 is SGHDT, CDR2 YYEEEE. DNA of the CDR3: TGTGCCAGCAGCCAGGGACAGGGGGCGAGTGAGCAGTACTTC. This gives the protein CASSQGQGASEQYF.

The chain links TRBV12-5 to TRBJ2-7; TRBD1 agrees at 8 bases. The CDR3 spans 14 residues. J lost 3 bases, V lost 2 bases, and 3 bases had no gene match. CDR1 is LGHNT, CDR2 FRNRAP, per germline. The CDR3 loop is CASGLIGTGYEQYF. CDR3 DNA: TGTGCTAGTGGTTTGATAGGGACAGGCTACGAGCAGTACTTC.

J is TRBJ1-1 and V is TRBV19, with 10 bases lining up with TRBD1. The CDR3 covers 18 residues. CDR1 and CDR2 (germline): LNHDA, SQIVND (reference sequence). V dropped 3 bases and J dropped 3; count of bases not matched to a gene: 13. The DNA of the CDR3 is TGTGCCAGTAGTATCGGGACAGGGGCGGGGCGTATGGACACTGAAGCTTTCTTT. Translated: CASSIGTGAGRMDTEAFF.

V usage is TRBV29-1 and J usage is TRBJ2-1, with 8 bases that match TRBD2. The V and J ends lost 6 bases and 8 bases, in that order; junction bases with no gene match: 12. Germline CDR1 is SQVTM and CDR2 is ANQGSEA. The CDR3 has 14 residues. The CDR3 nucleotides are TGCAGCGTCCTCGGGGGGCGGGGGGTCGATGAGCAGTTCTTC. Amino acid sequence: CSVLGGRGVDEQFF.

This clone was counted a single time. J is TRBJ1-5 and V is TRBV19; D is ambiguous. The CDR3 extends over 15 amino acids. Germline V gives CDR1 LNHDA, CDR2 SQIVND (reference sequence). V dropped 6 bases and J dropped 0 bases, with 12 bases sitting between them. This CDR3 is CASSAEYYSNQPQHF. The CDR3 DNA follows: TGTGCCAGTAGCGCGGAGTACTATAGCAATCAGCCCCAGCATTTT.

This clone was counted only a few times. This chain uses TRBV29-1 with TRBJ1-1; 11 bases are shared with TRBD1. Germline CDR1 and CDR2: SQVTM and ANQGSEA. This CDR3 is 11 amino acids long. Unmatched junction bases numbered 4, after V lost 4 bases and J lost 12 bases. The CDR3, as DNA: TGCAGCGTTGGGACAGGGGGCTTAACTTTCTTT. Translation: CSVGTGGLTFF.

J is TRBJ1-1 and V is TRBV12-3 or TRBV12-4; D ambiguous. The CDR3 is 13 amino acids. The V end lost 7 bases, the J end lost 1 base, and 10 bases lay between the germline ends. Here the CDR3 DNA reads TGTGCCAGCACCTTAGAGGGGAACACTGAAGCTTTCTTT. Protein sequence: CASTLEGNTEAFF.

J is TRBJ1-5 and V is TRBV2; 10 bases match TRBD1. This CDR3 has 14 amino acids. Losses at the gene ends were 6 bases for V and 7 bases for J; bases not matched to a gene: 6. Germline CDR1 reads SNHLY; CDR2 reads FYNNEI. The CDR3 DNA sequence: TGTGCCAGCAGGCCGACAGGGGGCAGGCAGCCCCAGCATTTT. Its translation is CASRPTGGRQPQHF.

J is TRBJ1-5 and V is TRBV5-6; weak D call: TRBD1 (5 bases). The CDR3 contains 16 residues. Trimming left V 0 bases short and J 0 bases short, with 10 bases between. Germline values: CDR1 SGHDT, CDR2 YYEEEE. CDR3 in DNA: TGTGCCAGCAGCTTGGGGGGAGGGGTTAGCAATCAGCCCCAGCATTTT. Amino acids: CASSLGGGVSNQPQHF.

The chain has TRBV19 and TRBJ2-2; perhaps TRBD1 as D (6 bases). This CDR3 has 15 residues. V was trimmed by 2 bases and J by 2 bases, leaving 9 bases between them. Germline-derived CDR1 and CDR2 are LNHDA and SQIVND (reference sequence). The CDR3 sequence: CASSIRGSNTGELFF. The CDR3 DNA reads TGTGCCAGTAGTATAAGGGGGAGTAACACCGGGGAGCTGTTTTTT.

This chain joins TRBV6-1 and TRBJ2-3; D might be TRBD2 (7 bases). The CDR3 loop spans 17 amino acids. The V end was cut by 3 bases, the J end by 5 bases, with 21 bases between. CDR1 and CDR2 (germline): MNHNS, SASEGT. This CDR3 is CASSEGRGTTTIDTQYF. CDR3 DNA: TGTGCCAGCAGTGAGGGGAGGGGGACAACTACCATAGATACGCAGTATTTT.

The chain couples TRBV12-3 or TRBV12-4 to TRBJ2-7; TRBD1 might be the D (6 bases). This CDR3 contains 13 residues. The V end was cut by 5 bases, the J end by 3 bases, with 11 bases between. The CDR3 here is CASSVQGHYEQYF. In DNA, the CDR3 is TGTGCCAGCAGTGTTCAGGGACACTACGAGCAGTACTTC.

CDR3 DNA sequence: TGTGCCAGCAGTTACCTCAGGGGGCCCGCCTACGAGCAGTACTTC. Translated, it gives CASSYLRGPAYEQYF. The chain uses TRBV6-2 or TRBV6-3 and TRBJ2-7; 8 bases fit TRBD1. The ends lost 2 bases at V and 2 bases at J; junction bases unmatched: 5. The length of the CDR3 is 15 residues. The germline CDR1 and CDR2 sequences are MNHEY and SVGEGT.

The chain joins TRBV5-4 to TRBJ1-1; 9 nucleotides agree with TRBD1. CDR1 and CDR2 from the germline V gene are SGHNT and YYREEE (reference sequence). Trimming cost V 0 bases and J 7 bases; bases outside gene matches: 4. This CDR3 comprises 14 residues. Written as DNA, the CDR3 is TGTGCCAGCAGCTTGGCTGGGACAGGGTTTGAAGCTTTCTTT. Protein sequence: CASSLAGTGFEAFF.

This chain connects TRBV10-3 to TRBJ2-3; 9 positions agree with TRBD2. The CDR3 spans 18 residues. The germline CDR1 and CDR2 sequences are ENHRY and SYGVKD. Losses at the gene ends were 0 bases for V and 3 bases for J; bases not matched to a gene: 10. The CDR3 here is CAISESAAGGPITDTQYF. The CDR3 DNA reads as TGTGCCATCAGTGAGTCGGCCGCGGGGGGGCCTATAACAGATACGCAGTATTTT.

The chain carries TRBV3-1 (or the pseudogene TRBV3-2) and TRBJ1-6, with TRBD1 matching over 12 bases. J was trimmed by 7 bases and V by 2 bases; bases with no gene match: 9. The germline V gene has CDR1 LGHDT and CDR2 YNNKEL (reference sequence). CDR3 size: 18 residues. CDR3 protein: CASSQPPGQGAWNSPLHF. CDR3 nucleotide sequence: TGTGCCAGCAGCCAACCCCCGGGACAGGGGGCTTGGAATTCACCCCTCCACTTT.

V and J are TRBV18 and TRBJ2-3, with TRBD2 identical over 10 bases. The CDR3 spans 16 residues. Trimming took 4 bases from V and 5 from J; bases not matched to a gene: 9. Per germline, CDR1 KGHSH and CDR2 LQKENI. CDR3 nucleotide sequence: TGTGCCAGCTCACGCCGAACTAGCGGGGCTGGAGATACGCAGTATTTT. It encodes CASSRRTSGAGDTQYF. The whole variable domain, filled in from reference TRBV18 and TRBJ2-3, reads NAGVMQNPRHLVRRRGQEARLRCSPMKGHSHVYWYRQLPEEGLKFMVYLQKENIIDESGMPKERFSAEFPKEGPSILRIQQVVRGDSAAYFCASSRRTSGAGDTQYFGPGTRLTVL.

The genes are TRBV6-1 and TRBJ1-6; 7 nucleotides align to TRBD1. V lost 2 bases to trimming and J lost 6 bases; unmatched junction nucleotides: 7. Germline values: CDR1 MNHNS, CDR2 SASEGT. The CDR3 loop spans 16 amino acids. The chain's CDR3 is CASSENPGGRNSPLHF. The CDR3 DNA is TGTGCCAGCAGTGAAAACCCAGGGGGACGTAATTCACCCCTCCACTTT.

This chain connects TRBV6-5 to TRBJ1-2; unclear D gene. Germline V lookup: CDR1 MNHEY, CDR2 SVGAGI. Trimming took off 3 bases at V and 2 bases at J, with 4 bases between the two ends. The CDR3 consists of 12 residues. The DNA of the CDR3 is TGTGCCAGCAGTTATAGCAACTATGGCTACACCTTC. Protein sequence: CASSYSNYGYTF.

In DNA, the CDR3 is TGTGCCAGCAGCGTGGACGGAAGGGGTGAGCAGTACTTC. Translation: CASSVDGRGEQYF. The genes are TRBV2 and TRBJ2-7; D possibly corresponds to TRBD1 (5 bases). The V gene's germline CDR1 is SNHLY and CDR2 FYNNEI. The V end was cut by 6 bases, the J end by 7 bases, with 16 bases between. The CDR3 is 13 residues long.

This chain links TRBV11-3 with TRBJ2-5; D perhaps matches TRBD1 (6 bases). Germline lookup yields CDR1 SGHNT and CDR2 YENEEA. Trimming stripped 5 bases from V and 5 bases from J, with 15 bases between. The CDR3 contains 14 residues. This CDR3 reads CASSPSWGLETQYF. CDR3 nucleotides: TGTGCCAGCAGCCCGAGCTGGGGGCTGGAGACCCAGTACTTC.